One and the same sample provided the 13 T cell receptor beta chains below, sequenced in a study of blood T cell repertoires in COVID-19. Clones were sequenced by immunoSEQ multiplex PCR, and TCRdb holds only the in-frame ones, with some missing. This table holds some 210,000 clones, around 82% found once. Sequences were obtained from peripheral blood. Receptor source: a man aged 50 to 60 with active or convalescent COVID-19.

This sequence joins TRBV11-2 and TRBJ2-1; the match to TRBD2 covers 7 bases. This CDR3 is 14 amino acids long. After removal of 5 bases from V and 4 bases from J, the junction contained 5 bases not matched to a gene. Germline CDR1 SGHAT, CDR2 FQNNGV. The CDR3 bases are TGTGCCAGCAGCCCGAGCGGGATTTACAATGAGCAGTTCTTC. The encoded protein is CASSPSGIYNEQFF.

The J gene is TRBJ2-5, the V gene TRBV5-8; TRBD2 matches 11 bases. There are 16 residues in the CDR3. V was pared by 5 bases and J by 0 bases, with 6 bases of the junction left unmatched. The germline gives CDR1 SGHTS, CDR2 YDEGEE. CDR3 in amino acids: CASSAGTSGYQETQYF. CDR3 bases: TGTGCCAGCAGTGCCGGGACTAGCGGTTACCAAGAGACCCAGTACTTC.

This clone occurred many times. The genes are TRBV6-2 or TRBV6-3 and TRBJ2-1; 10 bases map to TRBD1. The CDR3 loop spans 15 amino acids. Germline V CDR1 and CDR2: MNHEY, SVGEGT. V dropped 6 bases and J dropped 6; count of bases not matched to a gene: 8. This CDR3 is CASSLQGQGSNEQFF. In DNA form, the CDR3 reads TGTGCCAGCAGCCTCCAGGGACAGGGGTCCAATGAGCAGTTCTTC.

A word on this clone: Other DNA sequences within the sample encode an identical CDR3. The V and J genes are TRBV10-3 and TRBJ1-6; TRBD1 matches at 9 bases. The CDR3 has 13 residues. Germline lookup yields CDR1 ENHRY and CDR2 SYGVKD. The CDR3, as DNA: TGTGCTAACGGACAGGGGTATAATTCACCCCTCCACTTT. Amino acids: CANGQGYNSPLHF.

The chain joins TRBV2 to TRBJ1-1; possible D gene TRBD1, 5 bases. Trimming shortened V by 4 bases and J by 6 bases, and 12 bases separated the two germline ends. This CDR3 comprises 13 residues. Germline V CDR1 and CDR2: SNHLY, FYNNEI. CDR3 sequence reads: CASSVGANSEAFF. The CDR3 DNA reads TGTGCCAGCAGTGTTGGGGCCAATTCTGAAGCTTTCTTT.

As to this clone: This sample also contains other DNA sequences that code for the same CDR3. The rearrangement joins TRBV18 to TRBJ1-1; weak D call: TRBD1 (6 bases). Germline V CDR1 and CDR2: KGHSH, LQKENI. V lost 6 bases and J lost 1, with 9 bases in between. The CDR3 loop spans 13 amino acids. The CDR3: CASSPGQNTEAFF. CDR3 coding DNA: TGTGCCAGCTCGCCGGGACAGAACACTGAAGCTTTCTTT.

The rearrangement joins TRBV7-9 to TRBJ1-2; TRBD1 agrees at 10 bases. Germline CDR1 and CDR2: SEHNR and FQNEAQ (reference sequence). V dropped 2 bases and J dropped 2; count of bases not matched to a gene: 5. The CDR3 is 16 amino acids. CDR3 in amino acids: CASSLSGTGENYGYTF. The CDR3 DNA follows: TGTGCCAGCAGCTTATCAGGGACAGGGGAAAACTATGGCTACACCTTC. Together with reference TRBV7-9 and TRBJ1-2, the CDR3 gives the full variable domain: DTGVSQNPRHKITKRGQNVTFRCDPISEHNRLYWYRQTLGQGPEFLTYFQNEAQLEKSRLLSDRFSAERPKGSFSTLEIQRTEQGDSAMYLCASSLSGTGENYGYTFGSGTRLTVV.

The V and J genes are TRBV11-2 and TRBJ1-6; TRBD1 aligns across 8 bases. Germline V gives CDR1 SGHAT, CDR2 FQNNGV. CDR3 length equals 18 residues. V trimming: 5 bases; J trimming: 4 bases; junction bases outside the gene matches: 13. The CDR3 sequence is CASSPLTWTGPYNSPLHF. In nucleotides, the CDR3 is TGTGCCAGCAGCCCCTTAACCTGGACAGGGCCGTATAATTCACCCCTCCACTTT. Supplemented by reference TRBV11-2 and TRBJ1-6, the full variable domain reads EAGVAQSPRYKIIEKRQSVAFWCNPISGHATLYWYQQILGQGPKLLIQFQNNGVVDDSQLPKDRFSAERLKGVDSTLKIQPAKLEDSAVYLCASSPLTWTGPYNSPLHFGNGTRLTVT.

The chain has TRBV27 and TRBJ1-5; D is unclear. The CDR3 totals 13 residues. With 2 bases removed from V and 10 bases from J, the gap between germline ends came to 12 bases. Looked up from germline, CDR1 is MNHEY and CDR2 is SMNVEV (reference sequence). The chain's CDR3 is CASSLGPLNPQHF. The CDR3 DNA reads TGTGCCAGCAGTTTAGGTCCCCTAAACCCCCAGCATTTT.

The J gene is TRBJ1-1, the V gene TRBV3-1 (or the pseudogene TRBV3-2); D not certain. V lost 0 bases and J 1 base, leaving 9 bases between the germline ends. The V gene's germline CDR1 is LGHDT and CDR2 YNNKEL (reference sequence). The CDR3 is made up of 15 amino acids. The CDR3 region has the DNA TGTGCCAGCAGCCAAGATCGAGGGTCGAACACTGAAGCTTTCTTT. It codes for CASSQDRGSNTEAFF.

The rearrangement uses TRBV7-6 and TRBJ2-7, with D hard to call. CDR3 length: 16 amino acids. Germline CDR1 is SGHVS and CDR2 is FNYEAQ. Trimming stripped 3 bases from V and 1 base from J, with 16 bases between. In nucleotides, the CDR3 is TGTGCCAGCAGCTTGCAGATAGGTGCACTATCCTACGAGCAGTACTTC. Its protein product is CASSLQIGALSYEQYF.

The chain has TRBV5-6 and TRBJ1-1, with D uncertain. The CDR3 consists of 12 residues. CDR1 is SGHDT and CDR2 is YYEEEE in the germline V gene. Trimming took off 6 bases at V and 0 bases at J, with 6 bases between the two ends. CDR3 bases: TGTGCCAGCAACATCATGAACACTGAAGCTTTCTTT. Translating gives CASNIMNTEAFF.

The chain has TRBV7-3 and TRBJ2-1; 10 bases map to TRBD2. Losses at the gene ends were 4 bases for V and 7 bases for J; bases not matched to a gene: 10. The CDR3 runs 16 residues. Germline V gene data show CDR1 as SGHTA and CDR2 as FQGTGA. Here the CDR3 DNA reads TGTGCCAGCAGCTCCACACCAGCGGGAGGGGTTAATGAGCAGTTCTTC. It codes for CASSSTPAGGVNEQFF. The full variable domain, its missing parts supplied by reference TRBV7-3 and TRBJ2-1, is GAGVSQTPSNKVTEKGKYVELRCDPISGHTALYWYRQSLGQGPEFLIYFQGTGAADDSGLPNDRFFAVRPEGSVSTLKIQRTERGDSAVYLCASSSTPAGGVNEQFFGPGTRLTVL.